Listed here is a single TCR beta chain. The sample is drawn from a study of blood T cell repertoires in COVID-19. Germline V gene lookup returns CDR1 KGHSH and CDR2 LQKENI. The CDR3 length is 17 residues. Unmatched junction bases numbered 3, after V lost 0 bases and J lost 0 bases. Clones were sequenced by immunoSEQ multiplex PCR, and TCRdb holds only the in-frame ones, with some missing. The table lists 52,000 or so clones, 60% to 85% of them singletons. V is TRBV18 and J is TRBJ2-7, with TRBD2 matching 12 bases. The sample taken for sequencing was peripheral blood. The source is a human donor in a cohort sampled during active COVID-19. The CDR3 here is CASSPPTSGGHSYEQYF. CDR3 bases: TGTGCCAGCTCACCACCGACTAGCGGGGGCCACTCCTACGAGCAGTACTTC.